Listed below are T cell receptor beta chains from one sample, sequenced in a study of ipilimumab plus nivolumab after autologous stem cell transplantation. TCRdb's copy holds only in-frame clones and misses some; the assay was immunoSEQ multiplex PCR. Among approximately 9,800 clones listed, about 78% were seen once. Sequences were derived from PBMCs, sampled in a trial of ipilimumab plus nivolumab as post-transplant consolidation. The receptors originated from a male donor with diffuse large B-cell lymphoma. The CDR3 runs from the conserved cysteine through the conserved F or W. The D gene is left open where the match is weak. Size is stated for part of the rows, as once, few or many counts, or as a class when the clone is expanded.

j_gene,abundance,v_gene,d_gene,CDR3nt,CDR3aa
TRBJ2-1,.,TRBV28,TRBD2,TGTGCCAGCAGTTTTCTCCGCGGGGGGCACGGCAATGAGCAGTTCTTC,CASSFLRGGHGNEQFF
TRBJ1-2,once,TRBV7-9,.,TGTGCCAGCAGGGATGGGGGAGGGATCGGCTACACCTTC,CASRDGGGIGYTF
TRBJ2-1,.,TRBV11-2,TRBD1,TGTGCCAGCAGTAATAGTTGGAAGGGGGCCGATGAGCAGTTCTTC,CASSNSWKGADEQFF
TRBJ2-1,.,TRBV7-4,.,TGTGCCAGCAGTCCCTGGGGCGCCGGAACGAGCTCCTACAATGAGCAGTTCTTC,CASSPWGAGTSSYNEQFF
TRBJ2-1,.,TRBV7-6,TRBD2,TGTGCCAGCATGGGGGGGGGACTTTCGAATGAGCAGTTCTTC,CASMGGGLSNEQFF
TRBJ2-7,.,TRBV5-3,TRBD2,TGTGCCAGCAGCGAACAACCCGGGACTAGCGGGTCCCAGTACTTC,CASSEQPGTSGSQYF
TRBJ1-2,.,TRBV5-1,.,TGCGCCAGCAGAAACACACAGGAACAGTATGGCTACACCTTC,CASRNTQEQYGYTF
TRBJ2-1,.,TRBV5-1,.,TGCGCCAGCAGCTTGTGGGTTTCCTACAATGAGCAGTTCTTC,CASSLWVSYNEQFF
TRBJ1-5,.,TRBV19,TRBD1,TGTGCCAGTGACACGGGACAGGGGGCCCGGCAGCCCCAGCATTTT,CASDTGQGARQPQHF
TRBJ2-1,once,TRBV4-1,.,TGCGCCAGCAAGGTGGGGGTCCTAACCTACAATGAGCAGTTCTTC,CASKVGVLTYNEQFF
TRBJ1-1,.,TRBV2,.,TGTGCCAGCAGTGTTGCCGGGCAGAACACTGAAGCTTTCTTT,CASSVAGQNTEAFF
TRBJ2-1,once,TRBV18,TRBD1,TGTGCCAGCTCACCATTTCGGGACAGTCGTATGAATGAGCAGTTCTTC,CASSPFRDSRMNEQFF
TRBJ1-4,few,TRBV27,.,TGTGCCAGCAGTTGGACAGACTCAAGCGAGGAAAAACTGTTTTTT,CASSWTDSSEEKLFF
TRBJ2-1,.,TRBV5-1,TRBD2,TGCGCCAGCAGCTTCACTAGCGGGGGGGCAGGTGAGCAGTTCTTC,CASSFTSGGAGEQFF
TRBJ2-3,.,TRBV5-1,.,TGCGCCAGCAGCTTGGCAGGGGCTAGCACAGATACGCAGTATTTT,CASSLAGASTDTQYF
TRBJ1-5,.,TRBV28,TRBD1,TGTGCCAGCAGTCGACAGGGATATCAGCCCCAGCATTTT,CASSRQGYQPQHF
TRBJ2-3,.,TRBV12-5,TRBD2,TGTGCTAGTGGCCAAGGACTAGCACCAGATACGCAGTATTTT,CASGQGLAPDTQYF
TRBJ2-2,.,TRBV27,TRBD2,TGTGCCAGCAGTGCGGGACTAGCGGGGGCCCTGGGCGCCGGGGAGCTGTTTTTT,CASSAGLAGALGAGELFF